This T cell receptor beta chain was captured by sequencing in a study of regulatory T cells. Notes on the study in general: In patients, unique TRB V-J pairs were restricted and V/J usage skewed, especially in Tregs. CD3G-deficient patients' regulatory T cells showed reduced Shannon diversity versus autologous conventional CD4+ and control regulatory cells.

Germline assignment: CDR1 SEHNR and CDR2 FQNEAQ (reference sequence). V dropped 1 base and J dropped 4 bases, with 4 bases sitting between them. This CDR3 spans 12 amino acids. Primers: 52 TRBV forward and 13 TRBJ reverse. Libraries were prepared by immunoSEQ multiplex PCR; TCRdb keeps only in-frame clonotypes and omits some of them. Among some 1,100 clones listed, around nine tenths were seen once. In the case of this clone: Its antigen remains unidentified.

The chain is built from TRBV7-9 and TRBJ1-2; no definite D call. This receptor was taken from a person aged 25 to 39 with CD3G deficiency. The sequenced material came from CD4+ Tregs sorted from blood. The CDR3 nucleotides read TGTGCCAGCAGCTTAGACGGCTATGGCTACACCTTC. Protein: CASSLDGYGYTF.